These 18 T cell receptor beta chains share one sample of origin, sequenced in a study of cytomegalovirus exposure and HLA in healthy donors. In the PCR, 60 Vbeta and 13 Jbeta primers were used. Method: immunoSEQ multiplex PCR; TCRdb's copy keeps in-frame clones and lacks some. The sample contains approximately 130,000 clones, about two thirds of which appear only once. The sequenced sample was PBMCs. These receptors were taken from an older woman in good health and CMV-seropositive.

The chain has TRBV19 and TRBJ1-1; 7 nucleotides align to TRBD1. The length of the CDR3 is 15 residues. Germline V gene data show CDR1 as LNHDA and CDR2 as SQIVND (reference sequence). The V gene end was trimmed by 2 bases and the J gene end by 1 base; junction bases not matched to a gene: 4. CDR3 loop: CASSISDRWNTEAFF. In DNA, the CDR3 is TGTGCCAGTAGTATATCGGACAGGTGGAACACTGAAGCTTTCTTT.

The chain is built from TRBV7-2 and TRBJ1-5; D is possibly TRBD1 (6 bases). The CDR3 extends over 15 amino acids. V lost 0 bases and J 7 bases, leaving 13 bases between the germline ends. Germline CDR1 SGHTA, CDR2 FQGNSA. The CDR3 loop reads CASSLAWGGQQPQHF. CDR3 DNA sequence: TGTGCCAGCAGCTTAGCGTGGGGGGGCCAGCAGCCCCAGCATTTT.

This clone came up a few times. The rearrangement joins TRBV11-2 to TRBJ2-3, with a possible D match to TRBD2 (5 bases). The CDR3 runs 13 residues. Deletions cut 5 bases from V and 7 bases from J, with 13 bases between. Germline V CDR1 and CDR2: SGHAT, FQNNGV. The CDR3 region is CASSQQLENTQYF. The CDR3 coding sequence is TGTGCCAGCAGCCAACAACTAGAGAATACGCAGTATTTT.

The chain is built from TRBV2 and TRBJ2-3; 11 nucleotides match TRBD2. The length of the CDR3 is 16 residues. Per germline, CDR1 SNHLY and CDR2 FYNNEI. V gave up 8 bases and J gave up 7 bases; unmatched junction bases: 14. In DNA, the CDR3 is TGTGCCAGCGCCGGGGGGGAGACTAGCGGGGATTATACGCAGTATTTT. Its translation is CASAGGETSGDYTQYF.

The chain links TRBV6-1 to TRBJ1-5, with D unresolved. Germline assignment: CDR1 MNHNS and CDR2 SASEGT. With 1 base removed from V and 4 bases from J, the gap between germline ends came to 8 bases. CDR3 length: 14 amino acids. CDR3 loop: CASSEGGGNQPQHF. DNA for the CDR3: TGTGCCAGCAGTGAAGGAGGAGGGAATCAGCCCCAGCATTTT.

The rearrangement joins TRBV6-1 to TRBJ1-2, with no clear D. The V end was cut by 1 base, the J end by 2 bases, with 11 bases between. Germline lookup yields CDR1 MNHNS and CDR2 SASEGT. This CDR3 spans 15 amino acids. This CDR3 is CASSEGSSNNYGYTF. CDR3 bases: TGTGCCAGCAGTGAAGGATCGAGTAACAACTATGGCTACACCTTC.

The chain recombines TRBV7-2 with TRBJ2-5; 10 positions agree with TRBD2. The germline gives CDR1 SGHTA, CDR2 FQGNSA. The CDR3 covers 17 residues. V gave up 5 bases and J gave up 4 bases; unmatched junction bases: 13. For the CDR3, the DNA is TGTGCCAGCAGCCCGAGCGGGGGGGGCCCGGGGCGAGAGACCCAGTACTTC. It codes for CASSPSGGGPGRETQYF.

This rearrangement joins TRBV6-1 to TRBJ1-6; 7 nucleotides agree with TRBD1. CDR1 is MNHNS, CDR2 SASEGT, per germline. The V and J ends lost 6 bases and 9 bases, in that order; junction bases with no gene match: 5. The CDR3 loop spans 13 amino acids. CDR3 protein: CASRAGQSSPLHF. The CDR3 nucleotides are TGTGCCAGCAGGGCGGGACAGTCTTCACCCCTCCACTTT.

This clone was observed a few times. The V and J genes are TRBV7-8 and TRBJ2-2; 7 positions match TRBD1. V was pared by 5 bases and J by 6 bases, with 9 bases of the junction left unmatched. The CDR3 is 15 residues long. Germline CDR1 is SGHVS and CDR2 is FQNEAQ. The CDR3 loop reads CASSPRQGPAGELFF. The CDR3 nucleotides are TGTGCCAGCAGCCCCCGACAGGGTCCGGCCGGGGAGCTGTTTTTT. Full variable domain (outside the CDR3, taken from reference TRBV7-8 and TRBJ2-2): GAGVSQSPRYKVAKRGQDVALRCDPISGHVSLFWYQQALGQGPEFLTYFQNEAQLDKSGLPSDRFFAERPEGSVSTLKIQRTQQEDSAVYLCASSPRQGPAGELFFGEGSRLTVL.

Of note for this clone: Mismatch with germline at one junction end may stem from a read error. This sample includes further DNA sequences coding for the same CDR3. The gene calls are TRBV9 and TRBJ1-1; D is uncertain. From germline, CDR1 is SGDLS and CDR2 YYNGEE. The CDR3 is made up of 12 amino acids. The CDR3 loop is CASSVNSGSPFF. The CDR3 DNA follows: TGTGCTAGCAGCGTAAACAGCGGTTCTCCTTTCTTT.

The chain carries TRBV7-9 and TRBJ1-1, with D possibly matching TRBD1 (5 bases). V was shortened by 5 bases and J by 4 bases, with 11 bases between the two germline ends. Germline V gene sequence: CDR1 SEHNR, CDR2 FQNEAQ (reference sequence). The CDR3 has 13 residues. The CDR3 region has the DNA TGTGCCAGCAGCCTAGAGGGGCCCACTGAAGCTTTCTTT. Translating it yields CASSLEGPTEAFF.

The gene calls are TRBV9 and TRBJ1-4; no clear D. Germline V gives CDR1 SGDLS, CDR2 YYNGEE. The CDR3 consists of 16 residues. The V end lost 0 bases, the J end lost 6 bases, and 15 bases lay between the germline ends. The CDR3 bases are TGTGCCAGCAGCGTAGGCCCGGGGATGCAGGATGAAAAACTGTTTTTT. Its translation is CASSVGPGMQDEKLFF.

The CDR3 here is CASSFGGGGVETQYF. CDR3 bases: TGTGCCAGCAGCTTCGGGGGTGGCGGGGTGGAGACCCAGTACTTC. V and J are TRBV9 and TRBJ2-5, with D perhaps TRBD2 (6 bases). CDR3 length: 15 residues. V was cut by 4 bases and J by 5 bases, with 18 bases left in between. Germline V gives CDR1 SGDLS, CDR2 YYNGEE.

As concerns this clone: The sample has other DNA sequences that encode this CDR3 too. The CDR3 region has the DNA TGCGCCAGCAGCTTGACTAGCGGGGGGGGAGATACGCAGTATTTT. Translated, it gives CASSLTSGGGDTQYF. J is TRBJ2-3 and V is TRBV5-1; 13 bases map to TRBD2. The ends lost 1 base at V and 5 bases at J; junction bases unmatched: 1. CDR1 and CDR2 (germline): SGHRS, YFSETQ. The CDR3 has 15 residues.

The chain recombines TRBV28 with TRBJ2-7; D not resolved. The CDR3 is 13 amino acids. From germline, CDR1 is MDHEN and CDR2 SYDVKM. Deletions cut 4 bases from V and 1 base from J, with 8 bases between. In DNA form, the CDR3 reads TGTGCCAGCAGTTGGGCAGGTTCCTACGAGCAGTACTTC. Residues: CASSWAGSYEQYF.

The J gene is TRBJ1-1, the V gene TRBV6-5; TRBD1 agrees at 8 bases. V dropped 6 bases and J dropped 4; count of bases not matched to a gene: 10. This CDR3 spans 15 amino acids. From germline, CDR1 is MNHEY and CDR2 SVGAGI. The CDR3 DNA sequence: TGTGCCAGCAGGGGGGACAGGAGAGTTGGCACTGAAGCTTTCTTT. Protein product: CASRGDRRVGTEAFF.

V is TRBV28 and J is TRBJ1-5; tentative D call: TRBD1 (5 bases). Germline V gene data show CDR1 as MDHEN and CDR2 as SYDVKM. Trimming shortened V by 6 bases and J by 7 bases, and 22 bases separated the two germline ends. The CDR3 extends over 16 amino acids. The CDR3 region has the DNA TGTGCCAGCAGCCCCGGGGGAGGGAGGGGCGGCCAGCCCCAGCATTTT. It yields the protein CASSPGGGRGGQPQHF.

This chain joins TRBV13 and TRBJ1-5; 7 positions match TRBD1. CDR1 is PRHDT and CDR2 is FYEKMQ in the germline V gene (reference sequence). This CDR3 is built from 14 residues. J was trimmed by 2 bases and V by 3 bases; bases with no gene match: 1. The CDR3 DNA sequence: TGTGCCAGCAGCTTCGGACAGGGCAATCAGCCCCAGCATTTT. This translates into CASSFGQGNQPQHF.